The next 26 T cell receptor beta chains were all read from a single sample in a study of blood T cell repertoires in COVID-19. Sequencing was performed with immunoSEQ multiplex PCR; in TCRdb, only in-frame clones are kept and a portion is missing. The sample lists 320,000 or so clones; 75% to 90% were seen once. The source material was PBMCs or T cells enriched from blood (not recorded which). The receptors here all came from a man aged 60 to 69 who had recovered from COVID-19.

The J gene is TRBJ2-5, the V gene TRBV27; a weak D match, TRBD1 (5 bases). With 6 bases removed from V and 0 bases from J, the gap between germline ends came to 8 bases. This CDR3 is built from 13 residues. Germline V gene lookup returns CDR1 MNHEY and CDR2 SMNVEV (reference sequence). The CDR3 loop reads CASSKDNQETQYF. The CDR3 bases are TGTGCCAGCAGCAAGGACAACCAAGAGACCCAGTACTTC.

The chain carries TRBV5-1 and TRBJ1-2; D not certain. The V and J ends lost 0 bases and 7 bases respectively, with 16 bases between them. Germline V gene data show CDR1 as SGHRS and CDR2 as YFSETQ. This CDR3 has 15 residues. CDR3 loop: CASSLGQAVPSGYTF. The CDR3 nucleotides are TGCGCCAGCAGCTTGGGGCAAGCGGTCCCCTCTGGCTACACCTTC.

This sequence joins TRBV29-1 and TRBJ1-2; D is perhaps TRBD1 (5 bases). Germline lookup yields CDR1 SQVTM and CDR2 ANQGSEA. The CDR3 is 12 amino acids. Trimming removed 6 bases at V and 8 bases at J, with 16 bases between. CDR3 amino acids: CSVKGGAGGYTF. In nucleotides, the CDR3 is TGCAGCGTCAAAGGAGGGGCAGGAGGCTACACCTTC.

This chain links TRBV3-1 (or the pseudogene TRBV3-2) with TRBJ1-4; weak D call: TRBD1 (6 bases). Germline V gene data show CDR1 as LGHDT and CDR2 as YNNKEL (reference sequence). V was shortened by 5 bases and J by 10 bases, with 20 bases between the two germline ends. This CDR3 region has 15 residues. Here the CDR3 DNA reads TGTGCCAGCAGCTCCTCCTTAACGAGGGGGGGAAAACTGTTTTTT. Its translation is CASSSSLTRGGKLFF.

A note on this clone: Its ends do not fully match the called genes, so a read error is possible. The chain joins TRBV9 to TRBJ2-1, with 12 bases matching TRBD2. Germline V gives CDR1 SGDLS, CDR2 YYNGEE. This CDR3 spans 18 amino acids. This CDR3 reads CASGPASRTSGKYNGQFF. The CDR3, as DNA: TGTGCCAGCGGACCAGCCTCCAGGACTAGCGGGAAGTACAATGGGCAGTTCTTC.

This clone was found once. This chain connects TRBV9 to TRBJ1-1; D gene uncertain. The V gene lost 0 bases and the J gene lost 10 bases, with 16 bases spanning the gap. CDR1 and CDR2 from the germline V gene are SGDLS and YYNGEE. This CDR3 spans 14 amino acids. The CDR3 loop reads CASSVGERGFSAFF. The CDR3 coding sequence is TGTGCCAGCAGCGTAGGAGAAAGAGGGTTTTCAGCTTTCTTT.

A single count supports this clone. The chain employs TRBV7-3 and TRBJ2-1, with 9 bases lining up with TRBD2. CDR3 size: 17 residues. The V segment lost 3 bases and the J segment 0 bases; nucleotides outside the gene matches: 6. Germline values: CDR1 SGHTA, CDR2 FQGTGA. The CDR3 is CASSFSGRRSSYNEQFF. Written as DNA, the CDR3 is TGTGCCAGCAGCTTCAGCGGGAGGCGGAGCTCCTACAATGAGCAGTTCTTC.

V is TRBV5-1 and J is TRBJ1-2; D is possibly TRBD1 (6 bases). This CDR3 has 13 residues. Trimming pared 4 bases from V and 2 bases from J, leaving 9 bases between. In germline, CDR1 is SGHRS, CDR2 YFSETQ. The CDR3 sequence: CASSPGQNYGYTF. In nucleotides, the CDR3 is TGCGCCAGCAGCCCCGGACAGAACTATGGCTACACCTTC.

The V call is TRBV27, the J call TRBJ1-2; D is unclear. CDR1 is MNHEY and CDR2 is SMNVEV in the germline V gene (reference sequence). This CDR3 has 13 amino acids. Trimming shortened V by 6 bases and J by 6 bases, and 14 bases separated the two germline ends. CDR3 in DNA: TGTGCCAGCAGCCCCCGAGGTCTGGATGGCTACACCTTC. Protein sequence: CASSPRGLDGYTF.

The rearrangement uses TRBV5-1 and TRBJ2-1; 12 bases match TRBD2. V shed 1 base, J shed 8 bases, and the junction held 7 bases outside the gene matches. The CDR3 length is 16 residues. Germline V gives CDR1 SGHRS, CDR2 YFSETQ. The chain's CDR3 is CASSLPGLAGGDEQFF. CDR3 nucleotide sequence: TGCGCCAGCAGCTTGCCGGGACTAGCGGGTGGAGATGAGCAGTTCTTC.

This clone was seen once. The V and J genes are TRBV10-3 and TRBJ2-7; a possible D gene is TRBD2 (6 bases). Trimming took 11 bases from V and 0 from J, leaving 14 bases between them. This CDR3 region has 13 residues. CDR1 and CDR2 from the germline V gene are ENHRY and SYGVKD. CDR3 protein: CAVSDGSSYEQYF. The CDR3 region has the DNA TGTGCCGTTAGTGACGGGAGCTCCTACGAGCAGTACTTC.

The gene calls are TRBV6-5 and TRBJ2-1, with D perhaps TRBD1 (6 bases). From germline, CDR1 is MNHEY and CDR2 SVGAGI. The CDR3 extends over 11 amino acids. V was shortened by 6 bases and J by 8 bases, with 8 bases between the two germline ends. In DNA, the CDR3 is TGTGCCAGCAGGACAGGATATGAGCAGTTCTTC. This sequence encodes CASRTGYEQFF.

The chain couples TRBV4-3 to TRBJ1-1; D unresolved. V lost 0 bases, J lost 6 bases, and 17 bases lay in between. CDR1 is LGHNA and CDR2 is YSLEER in the germline V gene. The CDR3 loop spans 16 amino acids. The CDR3 nucleotides are TGCGCCAGCAGCCAAGATGGAGGCGGGGTGAGGTCTGAAGCTTTCTTT. Translating it yields CASSQDGGGVRSEAFF.

This rearrangement joins TRBV2 to TRBJ1-1; D not resolved. This CDR3 region has 15 residues. V was shortened by 4 bases and J by 0 bases, with 12 bases between the two germline ends. Germline CDR1 SNHLY, CDR2 FYNNEI. CDR3 amino acids: CASSVQVPMNTEAFF. The CDR3 nucleotides are TGTGCCAGCAGTGTTCAGGTGCCTATGAACACTGAAGCTTTCTTT.

A few counts support this clone. This sequence joins TRBV30 and TRBJ1-6; D remains unclear. Germline CDR1 GTSNPN, CDR2 SVGIG (reference sequence). The V end was cut by 1 base, the J end by 7 bases, with 11 bases between. This CDR3 comprises 14 residues. The chain's CDR3 is CAWSASTGNSPLHF. The CDR3, as DNA: TGTGCCTGGAGTGCTTCGACGGGGAATTCACCCCTCCACTTT.

The genes are TRBV13 and TRBJ2-5, with 7 bases matching TRBD1. This CDR3 is 15 amino acids long. Trimming took 5 bases from V and 0 from J; bases not matched to a gene: 6. The germline V gene has CDR1 PRHDT and CDR2 FYEKMQ (reference sequence). CDR3 sequence: CASSQRTGYQETQYF. In DNA form, the CDR3 reads TGTGCCAGCAGCCAGAGGACAGGCTACCAAGAGACCCAGTACTTC.

This chain connects TRBV5-1 to TRBJ2-7; D perhaps matches TRBD1 (7 bases). The germline V gene encodes CDR1 SGHRS and CDR2 YFSETQ. This CDR3 region has 15 residues. V lost 4 bases, J lost 4 bases, and 18 bases lay in between. The CDR3 loop reads CASSPGGGTVYEQYF. The CDR3 DNA reads as TGCGCCAGCAGCCCAGGCGGCGGGACAGTGTACGAGCAGTACTTC.

This chain joins TRBV7-2 and TRBJ2-4; D is unresolved. Looked up from germline, CDR1 is SGHTA and CDR2 is FQGNSA. V was clipped by 5 bases and J by 6 bases, with 5 bases between them. The CDR3 totals 11 residues. CDR3 in DNA: TGTGCCAGCAGCCTGTTAAACATTCAGTACTTC. It codes for CASSLLNIQYF.

This chain joins TRBV30 and TRBJ1-1, with 9 bases that match TRBD1. The CDR3 extends over 13 amino acids. Germline V lookup: CDR1 GTSNPN, CDR2 SVGIG (reference sequence). J gave up 10 bases and V 0 bases, and 6 bases lay outside the gene matches. The CDR3 loop reads CAWSVQGARAAFF. In DNA, the CDR3 is TGTGCCTGGAGTGTACAGGGGGCTAGGGCAGCTTTCTTT.

This CDR3 is CASSYGLAGPETQYF. The CDR3 nucleotides are TGTGCCAGCAGTTATGGACTAGCGGGACCGGAGACCCAGTACTTC. This chain links TRBV6-2 or TRBV6-3 with TRBJ2-5; TRBD2 matches at 12 bases. J was trimmed by 5 bases and V by 3 bases; bases with no gene match: 4. The CDR3 consists of 15 residues. Germline values: CDR1 MNHEY, CDR2 SVGEGT.

The chain combines TRBV7-2 with TRBJ1-1; maybe TRBD1 (5 bases). With 5 bases removed from V and 1 base from J, the gap between germline ends came to 8 bases. Germline V lookup: CDR1 SGHTA, CDR2 FQGNSA. The CDR3 is 13 amino acids. CDR3: CASSTTENTEAFF. CDR3 nucleotides: TGTGCCAGCAGCACGACAGAGAACACTGAAGCTTTCTTT.

The genes are TRBV7-9 and TRBJ2-5, with TRBD1 identical over 7 bases. This CDR3 spans 16 amino acids. Germline lookup yields CDR1 SEHNR and CDR2 FQNEAQ (reference sequence). The ends lost 1 base at V and 2 bases at J; junction bases unmatched: 7. DNA for the CDR3: TGTGCCAGCAGCTTAGGCCGGGACAGACTTCAAGAGACCCAGTACTTC. It specifies CASSLGRDRLQETQYF.

The chain employs TRBV11-2 and TRBJ2-2; D call uncertain. Between the trimmed V and J ends, which lost 1 base and 2 bases, there was a span of 5 bases. This CDR3 has 14 amino acids. The germline gives CDR1 SGHAT, CDR2 FQNNGV. CDR3 protein: CASSLGSNTGELFF. The CDR3 DNA is TGTGCCAGCAGCTTAGGGAGTAACACCGGGGAGCTGTTTTTT.

J is TRBJ2-3 and V is TRBV5-1, with D possibly TRBD1 on 5 matching bases. Trimming pared 2 bases from V and 1 base from J, leaving 14 bases between. This CDR3 has 16 amino acids. Germline values: CDR1 SGHRS, CDR2 YFSETQ. The CDR3 sequence: CASSFQTATGTDTQYF. The CDR3 bases are TGCGCCAGCAGCTTTCAGACAGCCACTGGCACAGATACGCAGTATTTT.

The chain combines TRBV7-3 with TRBJ2-5; 14 nucleotides agree with TRBD2. This CDR3 is 15 amino acids long. Germline loops: CDR1 SGHTA, CDR2 FQGTGA. The trim removed 4 bases at V and 5 bases at J, leaving 3 bases unmatched. The CDR3 DNA follows: TGTGCCAGCAGCTCCAGGACTAGCGGGAGGGAGACCCAGTACTTC. Protein product: CASSSRTSGRETQYF. The full variable domain, rest sourced from reference TRBV7-3 and TRBJ2-5, is GAGVSQTPSNKVTEKGKYVELRCDPISGHTALYWYRQSLGQGPEFLIYFQGTGAADDSGLPNDRFFAVRPEGSVSTLKIQRTERGDSAVYLCASSSRTSGRETQYFGPGTRLLVL.

V and J are TRBV24-1 and TRBJ1-2; D is possibly TRBD1 (6 bases). Germline assignment: CDR1 KGHDR and CDR2 SFDVKD. The length of the CDR3 is 14 residues. V was pared by 4 bases and J by 5 bases, with 13 bases between. Here the CDR3 DNA reads TGTGCCACCAGTGAATCCGGGACACTTTATGGCTACACCTTC. This codes for CATSESGTLYGYTF.